This T cell receptor (beta chain) originates from a study of beta chain features in type 1 diabetes. Study-wide context: Investigators examined approximately 110,000,000 sorted cells across all samples.

Details on this clone: What it binds is unknown.

The V end lost 3 bases, the J end lost 2 bases, and 18 bases lay between the germline ends. Germline loops: CDR1 SGHTS, CDR2 YDEGEE. The CDR3 consists of 16 residues. Notes on the study in general: Equally in patients and controls, PCR might preferentially amplify shorter templates. In type 1 diabetes patients, VDJ junctions had fewer insertions; deletions at these junctions were more frequent. A moderate, significant TCRB CDR3 shortening appeared in type 1 diabetes across four CD4+ subsets.

Central memory, naive, regulatory and stem cell-like memory CD4+ cells were sorted by CD45RO/CCR7/CD25/CD127/CD95/CD27. Since all of the isolated RNA was reverse transcribed, expressed TCRB transcripts were what got sequenced. Method: immunoSEQ multiplex PCR; TCRdb's copy keeps in-frame clones and lacks some. The sample has approximately 270,000 clones, roughly an eighth seen once. Sequences were obtained from naive CD4+ T cells from blood. This receptor was taken from a man between 25 and 39 years old with type 1 diabetes. J is TRBJ2-7 and V is TRBV5-8; TRBD1 is a possible D gene (5 bases). The CDR3 DNA is TGTGCCAGCAGCTCCAAAGGGCGAAGGGGTACCTACGAGCAGTACTTC. It specifies CASSSKGRRGTYEQYF.